A single sample gave rise to the 9 T cell receptor beta chains below, sequenced in a study of blood T cells in healthy people across ages. A sample-barcoded 5' primer and a J-beta primer mix were used in a second PCR of roughly 6 to 11 cycles. Using its own MiXCR run on the 5' RACE reads, TCRdb lists one record per CDR3 protein. The table records roughly 800,000 distinct CDR3 sequences, roughly 64% of them present only once. The specimen was blood. Source of these receptors: a man aged 25-45 years in good health.

This clonotype came up a few times. The rearrangement joins TRBV20-1 to TRBJ2-7; D uncertain. This CDR3 contains 14 residues. Germline V gives CDR1 DFQATT, CDR2 SNEGSKA (reference sequence). V was pared by 1 base and J by 4 bases, with 14 bases between. DNA for the CDR3: TGCAGTGCTAGAGTTCCAGGTCCTTTATACGAGCAGTACTTC. It encodes CSARVPGPLYEQYF.

The V and J genes are TRBV6-2 or TRBV6-3 and TRBJ2-5; the match to TRBD2 covers 7 bases. The J call may be faulty, since TRBJ2-7 better matches the DNA end. The length of the CDR3 is 14 residues. Germline CDR1 reads MNHEY; CDR2 reads SVGEGT. In DNA, the CDR3 is TGTGCCAGCAGTCAAGGGACTACATCATTCGAGCAGTACTTC. Translation: CASSQGTTSFEQYF.

The J gene is TRBJ1-4, the V gene TRBV20-1, with D perhaps TRBD1 (6 bases). Germline V lookup: CDR1 DFQATT, CDR2 SNEGSKA (reference sequence). The CDR3 runs to 13 residues. Deletions cut 6 bases from V and 5 bases from J, with 13 bases between. The CDR3 sequence is CSARGQVNEKLFF. DNA of the CDR3: TGCAGTGCCAGGGGACAAGTAAATGAAAAACTGTTTTTT.

J is TRBJ2-7 and V is TRBV27; perhaps TRBD2 as D (5 bases). Germline V CDR1 and CDR2: MNHEY, SMNVEV (reference sequence). Trimming pared 6 bases from V and 3 bases from J, leaving 15 bases between. The CDR3 is made up of 14 amino acids. CDR3 bases: TGTGCCAGCAGCCATGGACTCGAGAACTACGAGCAGTACTTC. Translated, it gives CASSHGLENYEQYF.

This clonotype has more than one count but fewer than ten. V gene TRBV10-3 combines with J gene TRBJ2-7; D possibly matches TRBD1 or TRBD2 (6 bases each). This CDR3 spans 14 amino acids. Looked up from germline, CDR1 is ENHRY and CDR2 is SYGVKD. The V and J ends lost 6 bases and 1 base respectively, with 13 bases between them. CDR3 residues: CAISARGLSYEQYF. The CDR3 DNA sequence: TGTGCCATCAGCGCCAGGGGACTTTCCTACGAGCAGTACTTC.

The rearrangement joins TRBV7-6 to TRBJ2-3; 15 nucleotides agree with TRBD2. V lost 4 bases, J lost 7 bases, and 12 bases stayed unmatched. The CDR3 is made up of 18 amino acids. CDR1 is SGHVS, CDR2 FNYEAQ, per germline. DNA for the CDR3: TGTGCCAGCAGCTCCTCCGTAGGACTAGCGGGAGGGCCGAATACGCAGTATTTT. It translates to CASSSSVGLAGGPNTQYF.

This clonotype was observed a handful of times. The chain links TRBV29-1 to TRBJ2-2, with a possible D match to TRBD2 (7 bases). There are 16 residues in the CDR3. Trimming took off 4 bases at V and 0 bases at J, with 15 bases between the two ends. Germline V gives CDR1 SQVTM, CDR2 ANQGSEA. The CDR3 loop is CSVGAPGGANTGELFF. The DNA for the CDR3 is TGCAGCGTTGGGGCGCCGGGGGGCGCGAACACCGGGGAGCTGTTTTTT.

A few counts support this clonotype. The V gene is TRBV12-3 or TRBV12-4, the J gene TRBJ2-1; D call uncertain. This CDR3 comprises 14 residues. V lost 9 bases, J lost 0 bases, and 12 bases lay in between. The CDR3 protein is CASFSSLSYNEQFF. In DNA, the CDR3 is TGTGCCAGTTTTAGTAGTCTCTCCTACAATGAGCAGTTCTTC.

The rearrangement links TRBV20-1 to TRBJ2-7; 7 positions agree with TRBD2. The J segment lost 3 bases and the V segment lost 0 bases, leaving 8 bases of the junction unmatched. Germline loops: CDR1 DFQATT, CDR2 SNEGSKA (reference sequence). The CDR3 is 15 amino acids. The CDR3 DNA follows: TGCAGTGCTAGAGATCCTAGGGCGGGAGTCTACGAGCAGTACTTC. It translates to CSARDPRAGVYEQYF.